The 29 T cell receptor beta chains listed next were all sequenced from one sample in a study of shared clonotypes between healthy human individuals. Here immunoSEQ multiplex PCR was the method, and the copy in TCRdb shows in-frame clones only, minus some. The sample lists 2 million to 3 million clones, approximately 94% occurring once. The sample comprised naive CD4+ T cells from PBMCs. As to subset: CD45RA+ positively selected. Receptors were obtained from a man younger than 35 in good health. Some clones in this sample may be carry-over from other donors' samples.

V and J are TRBV5-1 and TRBJ1-4; D unclear. Trimming pared 1 base from V and 6 bases from J, leaving 13 bases between. CDR1 and CDR2 (germline): SGHRS, YFSETQ. The CDR3 contains 15 residues. CDR3 sequence reads: CASSLSWTEDEKLFF. For the CDR3, the DNA is TGCGCCAGCAGCTTGTCTTGGACCGAAGATGAAAAACTGTTTTTT.

The CDR3 reads CASSGTDRGFRETQYF. The CDR3 DNA follows: TGCGCCAGCAGCGGGACGGACAGGGGGTTTAGAGAGACCCAGTACTTC. V and J are TRBV5-1 and TRBJ2-5, with 10 nucleotides matching TRBD1. Trimming cost V 4 bases and J 4 bases; bases outside gene matches: 10. CDR1 and CDR2 from the germline V gene are SGHRS and YFSETQ. The CDR3 length is 16 residues.

This sequence joins TRBV5-1 and TRBJ1-2; weak D call: TRBD1 (6 bases). Trimming removed 0 bases from V and 6 bases from J, with 9 bases in between. The CDR3 totals 13 residues. The germline V gene has CDR1 SGHRS and CDR2 YFSETQ. CDR3 coding DNA: TGCGCCAGCAGCTTGGGCGGGGGCGATGGCTACACCTTC. Translated: CASSLGGGDGYTF.

The rearrangement links TRBV5-1 to TRBJ2-4; D remains unclear. Between the trimmed V and J ends, which lost 0 bases and 6 bases, there was a span of 13 bases. The V gene's germline CDR1 is SGHRS and CDR2 YFSETQ. The length of the CDR3 is 15 residues. DNA of the CDR3: TGCGCCAGCAGCTTGGACTCAGGCCCCGTAAACATTCAGTACTTC. It yields the protein CASSLDSGPVNIQYF.

The V call is TRBV30, the J call TRBJ2-1; 7 bases agree with TRBD2. The ends lost 0 bases at V and 0 bases at J; junction bases unmatched: 5. The CDR3 extends over 16 amino acids. The germline CDR1 and CDR2 sequences are GTSNPN and SVGIG (reference sequence). The CDR3 reads CAWSVGLPSSYNEQFF. CDR3 DNA sequence: TGTGCCTGGAGTGTGGGACTACCGAGCTCCTACAATGAGCAGTTCTTC.

The chain carries TRBV28 and TRBJ1-2, with D possibly being TRBD1 (6 bases). CDR1 is MDHEN and CDR2 is SYDVKM in the germline V gene. V was trimmed by 3 bases and J by 4 bases, leaving 15 bases between them. This CDR3 contains 15 residues. CDR3 region: CASSLIGGPTYGYTF. The CDR3 bases are TGTGCCAGCAGTTTGATAGGGGGGCCTACCTATGGCTACACCTTC.

The V gene is TRBV9, the J gene TRBJ2-3, with a weak D call TRBD1 (6 bases). This CDR3 spans 14 amino acids. V was shortened by 5 bases and J by 1 base, with 11 bases between the two germline ends. CDR1 SGDLS and CDR2 YYNGEE come from the germline V gene. In nucleotides, the CDR3 is TGTGCCAGCAGAAGGGACACCCGCACAGATACGCAGTATTTT. The encoded protein is CASRRDTRTDTQYF.

The chain has TRBV6-6 and TRBJ2-1, with a possible D match to TRBD2 (5 bases). Germline V gene lookup returns CDR1 MNHNY and CDR2 SVGAGI (reference sequence). This CDR3 comprises 16 residues. Trimming removed 2 bases from V and 7 bases from J, with 18 bases in between. The CDR3 is CASSYKPDGKRNEQFF. In DNA, the CDR3 is TGTGCCAGCAGTTACAAGCCGGACGGCAAGCGGAATGAGCAGTTCTTC.

The chain employs TRBV25-1 and TRBJ1-4; maybe TRBD1 (6 bases). Trimming removed 2 bases at V and 7 bases at J, with 17 bases between. Germline V gene data show CDR1 as MGHDK and CDR2 as SYGVNS. This CDR3 is 16 amino acids long. CDR3 DNA: TGTGCCAGCAGTGAAAATAAGGGCAGGGGTATTGAAAAACTGTTTTTT. Amino acids: CASSENKGRGIEKLFF.

The J gene is TRBJ1-2, the V gene TRBV9; 7 nucleotides match TRBD1. The CDR3 length is 15 residues. Germline V CDR1 and CDR2: SGDLS, YYNGEE. V lost 3 bases to trimming and J lost 8 bases; unmatched junction nucleotides: 13. The CDR3 coding sequence is TGTGCCAGCAGCGAGAGAGGTGACAGGGATAGCGGCTACACCTTC. Protein product: CASSERGDRDSGYTF.

The V call is TRBV7-2, the J call TRBJ2-7; no clear D gene. Germline V gene lookup returns CDR1 SGHTA and CDR2 FQGNSA. The CDR3 spans 15 residues. Trimming removed 1 base at V and 0 bases at J, with 10 bases between. The CDR3 sequence is CASSLEWTYSYEQYF. In DNA, the CDR3 is TGTGCCAGCAGCTTAGAATGGACGTACTCCTACGAGCAGTACTTC.

The chain employs TRBV5-4 and TRBJ2-3; tentative D call: TRBD2 (5 bases). The CDR3 extends over 16 amino acids. CDR1 and CDR2 from the germline V gene are SGHNT and YYREEE (reference sequence). V lost 1 base, J lost 4 bases, and 16 bases lay in between. CDR3 in DNA: TGTGCCAGCAGCTTGAGTTTGGGAGCCTCGGCAGATACGCAGTATTTT. Translated, it gives CASSLSLGASADTQYF.

The J gene is TRBJ2-7, the V gene TRBV6-6, with D hard to call. Trimming took off 2 bases at V and 3 bases at J, with 8 bases between the two ends. In germline, CDR1 is MNHNY, CDR2 SVGAGI (reference sequence). The CDR3 loop spans 13 amino acids. The CDR3 DNA sequence: TGTGCCAGCAGTTACCTTCCGAACTACGAGCAGTACTTC. Residues: CASSYLPNYEQYF.

This clone was seen once. This sequence joins TRBV2 and TRBJ2-5, with D possibly matching TRBD2 (5 bases). Trimming left V 9 bases short and J 1 base short, with 9 bases between. Germline CDR1 SNHLY, CDR2 FYNNEI. The CDR3 sequence is 12 residues long. The CDR3 DNA is TGTGCCAGTCGGGAATCCCAAGAGACCCAGTACTTC. It is translated as CASRESQETQYF. Using reference TRBV2 and TRBJ2-5 for the parts outside the CDR3, the full variable domain is EPEVTQTPSHQVTQMGQEVILRCVPISNHLYFYWYRQILGQKVEFLVSFYNNEISEKSEIFDDQFSVERPDGSNFTLKIRSTKLEDSAMYFCASRESQETQYFGPGTRLLVL.

With regard to this clone: Other DNA sequences in the sample encode the same CDR3. This rearrangement joins TRBV29-1 to TRBJ2-7, with 7 bases matching TRBD2. The CDR3 contains 12 residues. V was clipped by 4 bases and J by 1 base; unmatched bases: 1. CDR1 SQVTM and CDR2 ANQGSEA come from the germline V gene. The CDR3 nucleotides are TGCAGCGTTGGCGGGGGTTCCTACGAGCAGTACTTC. Encoded protein: CSVGGGSYEQYF.

This clone was found once. V and J are TRBV6-5 and TRBJ2-7; D might be TRBD2 (7 bases). The germline gives CDR1 MNHEY, CDR2 SVGAGI. The CDR3 length is 16 residues. V lost 2 bases and J lost 2, with 16 bases in between. CDR3: CASSYPRGAGAYEQYF. DNA for the CDR3: TGTGCCAGCAGTTACCCCCGGGGGGCAGGGGCCTACGAGCAGTACTTC.

This rearrangement joins TRBV5-1 to TRBJ2-1, with D tentatively TRBD1 or TRBD2 (6 bases each). Germline values: CDR1 SGHRS, CDR2 YFSETQ. This CDR3 has 17 residues. V gave up 0 bases and J gave up 2 bases, with 15 bases separating them. CDR3 amino acids: CASSLERGANAYNEQFF. The CDR3, as DNA: TGCGCCAGCAGCTTGGAAAGGGGGGCGAACGCCTACAATGAGCAGTTCTTC.

This chain uses TRBV5-6 with TRBJ2-1, with 11 bases identical to TRBD2. V shed 0 bases and J 15 bases; nucleotides not matched to a gene: 2. CDR1 is SGHDT and CDR2 is YYEEEE in the germline V gene. This CDR3 has 12 residues. CDR3 region: CASSLGGTSGFF. CDR3 nucleotide sequence: TGTGCCAGCAGCTTGGGCGGGACTAGCGGGTTCTTC.

The chain has TRBV6-1 and TRBJ2-7; either TRBD1 or TRBD2 may supply D (5 bases each). Germline V gives CDR1 MNHNS, CDR2 SASEGT. This CDR3 has 14 residues. Trimming took 1 base from V and 3 from J, leaving 10 bases between them. The CDR3 DNA reads TGTGCCAGCAGTGAAGACGGGGCCTTCTACGAGCAGTACTTC. The encoded protein is CASSEDGAFYEQYF.

The chain employs TRBV5-1 and TRBJ2-1, with a possible D match to TRBD2 (5 bases). V was cut by 1 base and J by 7 bases, with 12 bases left in between. The CDR3 runs to 14 residues. Germline loops: CDR1 SGHRS, CDR2 YFSETQ. The CDR3 protein is CASSLPSSRNEQFF. DNA of the CDR3: TGCGCCAGCAGCTTGCCTAGCTCGCGGAATGAGCAGTTCTTC. The full variable domain, with the rest looked up from reference TRBV5-1 and TRBJ2-1, is KAGVTQTPRYLIKTRGQQVTLSCSPISGHRSVSWYQQTPGQGLQFLFEYFSETQRNKGNFPGRFSGRQFSNSRSEMNVSTLELGDSALYLCASSLPSSRNEQFFGPGTRLTVL.

The chain combines TRBV5-4 with TRBJ2-4, with 8 bases lining up with TRBD1. This CDR3 contains 14 residues. V lost 4 bases and J lost 2; bases outside the gene matches: 2. From germline, CDR1 is SGHNT and CDR2 YYREEE (reference sequence). For the CDR3, the DNA is TGTGCCAGCAGCCGGACAGGGTCCAAAAACATTCAGTACTTC. This translates into CASSRTGSKNIQYF.

This rearrangement joins TRBV11-1 to TRBJ2-2; D is perhaps TRBD2 (6 bases). Trimming took off 4 bases at V and 1 base at J, with 10 bases between the two ends. CDR3 length equals 15 residues. Germline CDR1 is SGHAT and CDR2 is FQDESV (reference sequence). CDR3 sequence reads: CASSSSGWNTGELFF. The CDR3 region has the DNA TGTGCCAGCAGCTCGAGCGGGTGGAACACCGGGGAGCTGTTTTTT.

V and J are TRBV19 and TRBJ2-3; D possibly corresponds to TRBD2 (6 bases). Between the trimmed V and J ends, which lost 3 bases and 1 base, there was a span of 11 bases. The CDR3 runs to 15 residues. Germline loops: CDR1 LNHDA, CDR2 SQIVND (reference sequence). The CDR3 loop is CASSMWREGTDTQYF. Here the CDR3 DNA reads TGTGCCAGTAGTATGTGGAGGGAAGGCACAGATACGCAGTATTTT. Based on the CDR3 plus reference TRBV19 and TRBJ2-3, the full variable domain is DGGITQSPKYLFRKEGQNVTLSCEQNLNHDAMYWYRQDPGQGLRLIYYSQIVNDFQKGDIAEGYSVSREKKESFPLTVTSAQKNPTAFYLCASSMWREGTDTQYFGPGTRLTVL.

The V gene is TRBV28, the J gene TRBJ2-3; 8 bases map to TRBD2. The J segment lost 4 bases and the V segment lost 5 bases, leaving 8 bases of the junction unmatched. Germline CDR1 MDHEN, CDR2 SYDVKM. The CDR3 loop spans 15 amino acids. CDR3 coding DNA: TGTGCCAGCAGTCGAGGACTAGCCGGGGCAGATACGCAGTATTTT. Residues: CASSRGLAGADTQYF. The full variable domain, its missing parts supplied by reference TRBV28 and TRBJ2-3, is DVKVTQSSRYLVKRTGEKVFLECVQDMDHENMFWYRQDPGLGLRLIYFSYDVKMKEKGDIPEGYSVSREKKERFSLILESASTNQTSMYLCASSRGLAGADTQYFGPGTRLTVL.

The chain combines TRBV27 with TRBJ2-7; 12 bases line up with TRBD2. Germline V gene data show CDR1 as MNHEY and CDR2 as SMNVEV (reference sequence). The CDR3 consists of 15 residues. J was trimmed by 6 bases and V by 2 bases; bases with no gene match: 5. The CDR3 DNA reads TGTGCCAGCAGTTTAAAGGCTAGCGGGAGGGGCGAGCAGTACTTC. Amino acid sequence: CASSLKASGRGEQYF.

This clone appeared a single time. The genes are TRBV4-3 and TRBJ1-1, with unresolved D. This CDR3 region has 14 residues. Trimming left V 0 bases short and J 11 bases short, with 16 bases between. Germline CDR1 is LGHNA and CDR2 is YSLEER. CDR3 in DNA: TGCGCCAGCAGCCAAGATCTTGGGGATAGTGTGGCTTTCTTT. Protein: CASSQDLGDSVAFF.

The V call is TRBV6-6, the J call TRBJ1-2, with 7 bases aligning to TRBD1. This CDR3 has 14 amino acids. J lost 2 bases, V lost 2 bases, and 2 bases had no gene match. Germline V gene lookup returns CDR1 MNHNY and CDR2 SVGAGI (reference sequence). The CDR3 loop reads CASSYDRENYGYTF. The CDR3 DNA reads as TGTGCCAGCAGTTACGACAGGGAGAACTATGGCTACACCTTC.

The CDR3 sequence: CASSRVSAPEAFF. CDR3 DNA: TGTGCCAGCAGCCGGGTGTCGGCGCCTGAAGCTTTCTTT. V and J are TRBV5-4 and TRBJ1-1; D unresolved. V was trimmed by 4 bases and J by 6 bases, leaving 13 bases between them. The CDR3 contains 13 residues. Looked up from germline, CDR1 is SGHNT and CDR2 is YYREEE (reference sequence).

The chain joins TRBV25-1 to TRBJ1-2; 9 nucleotides agree with TRBD1. The V gene's germline CDR1 is MGHDK and CDR2 SYGVNS. This CDR3 comprises 15 residues. V shed 6 bases, J shed 7 bases, and the junction held 12 bases outside the gene matches. The DNA for the CDR3 is TGTGCCAGCAGCCCAATGGGACAGGGAACGAGTGGCTACACCTTC. Its protein is CASSPMGQGTSGYTF.